This T cell receptor beta chain came from a study of OX40 agonist ivuxolimab in advanced cancers. Study at large: An anti-OX40 (CD134) antibody with agonistic activity, ivuxolimab, was administered to patients. A partial response was reached by three patients: one with hepatocellular carcinoma and two with cutaneous melanoma. Study-wide points: CD4+ and CD8+ blood T cells expanded clonally by week 6 at 0.1 to 3.0 mg/kg.

Germline CDR1 is KGHSH and CDR2 is LQKENI. CDR3 size: 14 residues. V lost 5 bases, J lost 1 base, and 11 bases lay in between. On this clone: Its antigen is not identified.

Data came from immunoSEQ multiplex PCR; TCRdb stores just in-frame clones and leaves some out. The data show just under 80,000 clones, approximately 84% seen once. This receptor was identified in an adult with an advanced solid tumor such as melanoma, head and neck, liver or kidney cancer. The chain combines TRBV18 with TRBJ1-1; D remains ambiguous. Sequences were derived from CD4+ or CD8+ T cells sorted from blood, sampled in a trial of the OX40 agonist ivuxolimab. CDR3 nucleotides: TGTGCCAGCTCAAGTCGGAGGGAGAACACTGAAGCTTTCTTT. Its translation is CASSSRRENTEAFF.